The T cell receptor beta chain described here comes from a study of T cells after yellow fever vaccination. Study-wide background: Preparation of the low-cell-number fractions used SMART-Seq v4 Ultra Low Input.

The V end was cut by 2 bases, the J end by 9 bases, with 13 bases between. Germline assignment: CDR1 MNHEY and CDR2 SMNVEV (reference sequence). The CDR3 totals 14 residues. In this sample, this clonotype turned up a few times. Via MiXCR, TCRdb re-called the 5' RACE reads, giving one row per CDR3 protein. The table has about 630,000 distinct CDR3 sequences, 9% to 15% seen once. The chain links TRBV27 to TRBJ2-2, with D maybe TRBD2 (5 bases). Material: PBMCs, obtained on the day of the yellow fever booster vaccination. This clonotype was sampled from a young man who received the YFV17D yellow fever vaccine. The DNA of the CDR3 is TGTGCCAGCAGTTTAGAGGGTTCGCACCGGGAGCTGTTTTTT. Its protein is CASSLEGSHRELFF.